Listed below are T cell receptor beta chains from one sample, sequenced in a study of shared clonotypes between healthy human individuals. The assay was immunoSEQ multiplex PCR, and TCRdb's table has in-frame clones only and misses some. The sample has some 380,000 clones; roughly 96% are singletons. Material for sequencing was memory CD8+ T cells sorted from blood. Every receptor here comes from a man aged 25-45 years in good health. CDR3s include the opening cysteine and the closing phenylalanine or tryptophan. D genes are given only for firm matches. For some rows the clone size is stated as once, few or many, or as a class when expanded; others skip it.

>NA|NA|TRBJ2-7|TRBV7-2
TGTGCCAGCAGCCTAGAGGGGGAGGGCCCCTACGAGCAGTACTTC
CASSLEGEGPYEQYF
>NA|NA|TRBJ1-2|TRBV30
TGTGCCTGGAGAGTTTACTATGGCTACACCTTC
CAWRVYYGYTF
>NA|NA|TRBJ2-6|TRBV27
TGTGCCAGCAGTTCCATCTCTGGGGCCAACGTCCTGACTTTC
CASSSISGANVLTF
>NA|TRBD2|TRBJ2-1|TRBV27
TGTGCCAGCAGTAATTGGACTAGCGCCTACAATGAGCAGTTCTTC
CASSNWTSAYNEQFF
>NA|NA|TRBJ2-7|TRBV5-1
TGCGCCAGCAGCTTCCTAAGGGGGTACGAGCAGTACTTC
CASSFLRGYEQYF
>few|TRBD2|TRBJ2-3|TRBV9
TGTGCCAGCAGCGTAGGGACTAGCGGGAGCACAGATACGCAGTATTTT
CASSVGTSGSTDTQYF
>NA|TRBD2|TRBJ2-3|TRBV7-9
TGTGCCAGCAGCTTCGGACTAGCGGGAGGTACAGATACGCAGTATTTT
CASSFGLAGGTDTQYF
>NA|NA|TRBJ2-1|TRBV19
TGTGCCAGTGCAACAACGGGACTCCTCGAGTTCAGCTCCTACAATGAGCAGTTCTTC
CASATTGLLEFSSYNEQFF
>NA|TRBD2|TRBJ2-5|TRBV25-1
TGTGCCAGCAGTGTCAAGGGCCCTACTAGCGGGATAATGAAGACCCAGTACTTC
CASSVKGPTSGIMKTQYF
>NA|TRBD1|TRBJ2-3|TRBV27
TGTGCCAGCAGACAGCCGGGACAGGGTAGAGATACGCAGTATTTT
CASRQPGQGRDTQYF
>once|NA|TRBJ2-5|TRBV14
TGTGCCAGCAGCCAAGTCCAAGAGACCCAGTACTTC
CASSQVQETQYF
>NA|NA|TRBJ1-4|TRBV5-6
TGTGCCAGCAGCTTGTTGGCGGGTGAAAAACTGTTTTTT
CASSLLAGEKLFF
>NA|NA|TRBJ2-7|TRBV5-1
TGCGCCAGCAGCTTGATAACAGGTACCGAGCAGTACTTC
CASSLITGTEQYF
>NA|TRBD1|TRBJ1-2|TRBV2
TGTGCCAGCAGTGGAGGCAGGGGGTTGTATGGCTACACCTTC
CASSGGRGLYGYTF
>NA|TRBD1|TRBJ2-7|TRBV6-6
TGTGCCAGCAGGGACAGGGGGCGCGGGGGGTACGAGCAGTACTTC
CASRDRGRGGYEQYF
>NA|NA|TRBJ2-1|TRBV13
TGTGCCAGCAGCTTAGAATCCCAACTAGCTTTTCACAATGAGCAGTTCTTC
CASSLESQLAFHNEQFF
>NA|NA|TRBJ1-1|TRBV13
TGTGCCAGCAGCCGGGGACGGATAAACACTGAAGCTTTCTTT
CASSRGRINTEAFF
>NA|TRBD2|TRBJ2-1|TRBV7-3
TGTGCCAGCAGCTTCGGACTAGGGACTGAGCAGTTCTTC
CASSFGLGTEQFF
>NA|NA|TRBJ2-7|TRBV7-9
TGTGCCAGCAGCGTCCAGGGCTACGAGCAGTACTTC
CASSVQGYEQYF
>NA|NA|TRBJ2-7|TRBV6-1
TGTGCCAGCAGTGAAGTTGAACCCTCCTACGAGCAGTACTTC
CASSEVEPSYEQYF
>NA|NA|TRBJ1-5|TRBV28
TGTGCCAGCAGCCCCGGGGGCGGGTGGAGAAGCAATCAGCCCCAGCATTTT
CASSPGGGWRSNQPQHF
>NA|TRBD1|TRBJ2-3|TRBV28
TGTGCCAGCAGCAAACCGGGACAGCGGACAGATACGCAGTATTTT
CASSKPGQRTDTQYF
>NA|NA|TRBJ2-3|TRBV5-1
TGCGCCAGCAACTTGGGGTTCCTTTCGGCGGCCACAGATACGCAGTATTTT
CASNLGFLSAATDTQYF
>NA|NA|TRBJ1-5|TRBV2
TGTGCCAGCAGTGGACAGGACAATCAGCCCCAGCATTTT
CASSGQDNQPQHF
>NA|NA|TRBJ1-5|TRBV6-1
TGTGCCAGCAGTGAGCGCCGCGGCGATCAGCCCCAGCATTTT
CASSERRGDQPQHF
>NA|NA|TRBJ1-2|TRBV28
TGTGCCAGCAGTCGCCCAAGGGGCTACACCTTC
CASSRPRGYTF
>once|TRBD2|TRBJ2-3|TRBV5-1
TGCGCCAGCAGCTTGGGGCCTAGCGGGAGTGGGGATACGCAGTATTTT
CASSLGPSGSGDTQYF
>NA|TRBD2|TRBJ2-7|TRBV9
TGTGCCAGCAGCGTAAAGCGGGACTTAATCTACGAGCAGTACTTC
CASSVKRDLIYEQYF
>NA|TRBD1|TRBJ2-6|TRBV7-2
TGTGCCAGCAGTCGCGATCGACAGGGCTGGGCCAACGTCCTGACTTTC
CASSRDRQGWANVLTF
>NA|TRBD1|TRBJ1-6|TRBV5-6
TGTGCCAGCAGCCGGGACAGGGGGAATTCACCCCTCCACTTT
CASSRDRGNSPLHF
>NA|NA|TRBJ2-5|TRBV29-1
TGCAGCGTTGGTAGTGGGATAGAGACCCAGTACTTC
CSVGSGIETQYF
>NA|NA|TRBJ2-3|TRBV21-1
TGTGCCAGCAGCAGAGGGACAGATTCTAGCACAGATACGCAGTATTTT
CASSRGTDSSTDTQYF
>NA|NA|TRBJ2-2|TRBV5-1
TGCGCCAGCAGCTTAGGAGGGGCGAACACCGGGGAGCTGTTTTTT
CASSLGGANTGELFF
>NA|NA|TRBJ2-3|TRBV9
TGTGCCAGCAGCGTAGTGGGAGGAGGGAACACAGATACGCAGTATTTT
CASSVVGGGNTDTQYF
>NA|TRBD2|TRBJ2-5|TRBV5-1
TGCGCCAGCAGCCCACGACTAGCGGAAGAGACCCAGTACTTC
CASSPRLAEETQYF
>NA|TRBD1|TRBJ2-7|TRBV7-8
TGTGCCAGCAGCTTAGGTCGAGGACAGGGGAGCGAGCAGTACTTC
CASSLGRGQGSEQYF
>NA|TRBD2|TRBJ2-1|TRBV19
TGTGCCAGTAGTAGGTGGGAGGGCCAAATACCGTTCTTC
CASSRWEGQIPFF
>NA|TRBD2|TRBJ2-1|TRBV30
TGTGCCTGGATTCCTAGCGGTACGAACAATGAGCAGTTCTTC
CAWIPSGTNNEQFF
>NA|NA|TRBJ1-1|TRBV27
TGTGCCAGCATGGGGGCAGGGGCCCGATTCACTGAAGCTTTCTTT
CASMGAGARFTEAFF
>NA|NA|TRBJ1-4|TRBV5-6
TGTGCCAGCAGCTTAAGATACGGCCGGGGTGAAAAACTGTTTTTT
CASSLRYGRGEKLFF
>NA|NA|TRBJ1-3|TRBV5-4
TGTGCCAGCAGCTTGCGGGGATCTGGAAACACCATATATTTT
CASSLRGSGNTIYF
>NA|NA|TRBJ2-4|TRBV5-5
TGTGCCAGCAGCTCTCTTAAAAACATTCAGTACTTC
CASSSLKNIQYF
>NA|NA|TRBJ2-5|TRBV7-9
TGTGCCAGCAGTCGGGGAAGGGGAGAGACCCAGTACTTC
CASSRGRGETQYF
>NA|NA|TRBJ2-6|TRBV19
TGTGCCAGTAGTATCTGGGGGGCTGGGGCCAACGTCCTGACTTTC
CASSIWGAGANVLTF
>NA|NA|TRBJ2-1|TRBV30
TGTGCCTGGAGTGTTAGCGGAGCTTACAATGAGCAGTTCTTC
CAWSVSGAYNEQFF
>NA|NA|TRBJ2-7|TRBV28
TGTGCCAGCAGTTTGGGTCCGGGAACCTCCTACGAGCAGTACTTC
CASSLGPGTSYEQYF
>NA|NA|TRBJ2-7|TRBV19
TGTGCCAGTAGTATCGGATCCTACGAGCAGTACTTC
CASSIGSYEQYF
>NA|NA|TRBJ2-5|TRBV9
TGTGCCAGCAGCGCCATGAAAGAGGACAGAGCTAAAGAGACCCAGTACTTC
CASSAMKEDRAKETQYF
>NA|NA|TRBJ1-1|TRBV10-3
TGTGCCATCAGTGCGGGCAGGCAGAACACTGAAGCTTTCTTT
CAISAGRQNTEAFF
>NA|NA|TRBJ2-1|TRBV2
TGTGCCAGCAGTGAAGCGCTTGGCTTTGAGCAGTTCTTC
CASSEALGFEQFF
>NA|TRBD1|TRBJ2-7|TRBV4-1
TGCGCCAGCAGCTTCGAGGACAGGGCGGCCTACGAGCAGTACTTC
CASSFEDRAAYEQYF
>once|NA|TRBJ2-3|TRBV6-1
TGTGCCAGCAGTGAACTTGTGTACACCACCCGTGGTACGCAGTATTTT
CASSELVYTTRGTQYF
>NA|NA|TRBJ2-4|TRBV27
TGTGCCAGCAGTTTACAAGGGTCCGGGCGGCAAGGAAACATTCAGTACTTC
CASSLQGSGRQGNIQYF
>NA|TRBD1|TRBJ2-1|TRBV6-5
TGTGCCAGCAGTTCGACAGGGGGCTACAATGAGCAGTTCTTC
CASSSTGGYNEQFF